The TCR beta chain under discussion was sequenced for a study of vaccination and CD4 T cells after COVID-19. With the Oncomine TCR Beta short-read assay, DNA from cultured CD4+ T cells was sequenced. TCRdb called the PCR reads again in MiXCR, with one record for every CDR3 protein. The sample includes approximately 9,800 distinct CDR3 sequences, around 38% of them seen just once. A remark on this clonotype: Its antigen is as yet unknown.

Regarding treatment: approximately 11-day PBMC culture with coronavirus spike peptide pools or control peptides (ViraFEST assay). During the years 2011-2018, before the COVID-19 pandemic, the unexposed donor's CD4+ T cells were collected. A negative selection step was used to isolate CD4+ T cells once culture had run for roughly 10 days. The ends lost 1 base at V and 1 base at J; junction bases unmatched: 7. The CDR3 is 15 residues long. Germline loops: CDR1 GTSNPN, CDR2 SVGIG (reference sequence). What was sequenced was CD4+ T cells from blood, cultured in vitro. The chain is built from TRBV30 and TRBJ2-7, with 7 bases that match TRBD1. The clonotype comes from a human donor in good health. The CDR3: CAWSAETGISYEQYF. The CDR3 DNA follows: TGTGCCTGGAGTGCCGAGACAGGGATTTCCTACGAGCAGTACTTC.